This T cell receptor (beta chain) was captured in a study of Graves' ophthalmopathy and Graves' hyperthyroidism. Trimming cost V 8 bases and J 1 base; bases outside gene matches: 5. CDR1 is MNHEY and CDR2 is SVGAGI in the germline V gene. This CDR3 spans 13 amino acids. CDR3 regions of TCR beta were amplified from RNA transcripts. In the first round, RT-PCR was carried out with HTBI primers, and a multiplex PCR formed the second round. TCRdb fed the multiplex PCR reads into MiXCR, producing one record per CDR3 protein. The data show roughly 700,000 distinct CDR3 sequences, roughly two fifths seen once. This clonotype was counted a few times.

The specimen sequenced was peripheral blood. This clonotype was obtained from an adult man with Graves' ophthalmopathy. The J gene is TRBJ2-7, the V gene TRBV6-5, with 7 bases aligning to TRBD2. CDR3 loop: CASVLASSYEQYF. For the CDR3, the DNA is TGTGCCAGCGTACTAGCGTCATCCTACGAGCAGTACTTC.